This T cell receptor (beta chain) was observed in a study of blood T cell repertoires in COVID-19. Study information: Researchers got acute and convalescent COVID-19 samples from the United States, Italy and Spain. PBMCs, B-cell-depleted T cells, or T cells were the source of the cDNA or gDNA that made up the material.

Some clones are missing from TCRdb's copy, which holds only in-frame ones; the method was immunoSEQ multiplex PCR. The data show approximately 220,000 clones, 83% seen once. Germline-derived CDR1 and CDR2 are SGHRS and YFSETQ. There are 15 residues in the CDR3. Deletions cut 1 base from V and 6 bases from J, with 13 bases between. Donors were grouped by their self-reported clinical history. The specimen sequenced was PBMCs or T cells enriched from blood (not recorded which). The source of this sequence is a woman aged 45-59 years who had been exposed to COVID-19. The chain employs TRBV5-1 and TRBJ2-2; possibly TRBD2 for D (5 bases). CDR3 region: CASSLSTGSAGELFF. In DNA form, the CDR3 reads TGCGCCAGCAGCTTGTCTACGGGGTCCGCCGGGGAGCTGTTTTTT.